This T cell receptor beta chain is drawn from a study of T-cell memory formation after mild COVID-19. This clonotype was seen a few times. V was shortened by 5 bases and J by 0 bases, with 17 bases between the two germline ends. Germline V CDR1 and CDR2: SEHNR, FQNEAQ (reference sequence). The CDR3 totals 16 residues. TCRdb used MiXCR to reprocess the 5' RACE reads, holding one entry per CDR3 protein. The repertoire holds over 70,000 distinct CDR3 sequences, 10% to 15% seen once, with about 26% in the top ten. The rearrangement joins TRBV7-9 to TRBJ2-7, with D perhaps TRBD1 or TRBD2 (6 bases each). This receptor was identified in an adult woman who had mild COVID-19 (a few samples of this study predate the infection). Cell type and time point are not known. The sequenced material came from PBMCs or a T cell subset sorted from them (not recorded which). The CDR3 protein is CASSPPEGTLSYEQYF. In DNA, the CDR3 is TGTGCCAGCAGCCCCCCGGAGGGGACACTCTCCTACGAGCAGTACTTC. The full variable domain, rest sourced from reference TRBV7-9 and TRBJ2-7, is DTGVSQNPRHKITKRGQNVTFRCDPISEHNRLYWYRQTLGQGPEFLTYFQNEAQLEKSRLLSDRFSAERPKGSFSTLEIQRTEQGDSAMYLCASSPPEGTLSYEQYFGPGTRLTVT.